The 17 T cell receptor beta chains below come from one sample, sequenced in a study of T-cell reconstitution after alpha-beta-depleted transplantation in children. For TCRbeta, the library was prepared with unique molecular identifiers. TCRdb passed the PCR reads through MiXCR, listing each CDR3 protein once. In the table there are around 600,000 distinct CDR3 sequences, approximately 22% of which are singletons. The material sequenced was PBMCs, mostly from graft donor cells, taken 360 days after TCRalphabeta/CD19-depleted stem cell transplant. These TCRs come from a boy under two years old who had a stem cell transplant for acute myeloid leukemia, so the T cells may come from the graft donor.

This clonotype was found many times. This rearrangement joins TRBV29-1 to TRBJ2-1; 8 bases map to TRBD2. Losses at the gene ends were 0 bases for V and 2 bases for J; bases not matched to a gene: 6. Germline assignment: CDR1 SQVTM and CDR2 ANQGSEA. This CDR3 has 16 residues. The CDR3 is CSVEDAAGATYNEQFF. CDR3 nucleotide sequence: TGCAGCGTTGAAGACGCAGCGGGGGCCACCTACAATGAGCAGTTCTTC.

This clonotype was observed a few times. This CDR3 reads CASSYVRSRSGANVLTF. CDR3 in DNA: TGTGCCAGCAGTTACGTAAGAAGTCGCTCTGGGGCCAACGTCCTGACTTTC. This sequence joins TRBV6-5 and TRBJ2-6; D gene unclear. CDR1 is MNHEY and CDR2 is SVGAGI in the germline V gene. The ends were cut back, 2 bases at V and 0 bases at J, with 11 bases in the middle. The CDR3 spans 17 residues.

The V call is TRBV5-1, the J call TRBJ2-7; D call uncertain. CDR1 is SGHRS and CDR2 is YFSETQ in the germline V gene. The CDR3 has 12 amino acids. The V and J ends lost 5 bases and 3 bases respectively, with 9 bases between them. The CDR3 loop reads CASRPNSYEQYF. As DNA, the CDR3 is TGCGCCAGCAGACCGAACAGCTACGAGCAGTACTTC.

This chain connects TRBV29-1 to TRBJ2-2; tentatively, D is TRBD1 (6 bases). Germline-derived CDR1 and CDR2 are SQVTM and ANQGSEA. V was shortened by 7 bases and J by 4 bases, with 16 bases between the two germline ends. There are 14 residues in the CDR3. The CDR3 here is CSGTGTPSTGELFF. CDR3 nucleotides: TGCAGCGGAACCGGGACACCCAGCACCGGGGAGCTGTTTTTT.

This clonotype was observed a few times. This chain links TRBV6-2 or TRBV6-3 with TRBJ2-1; 8 bases map to TRBD1. The CDR3 runs 15 residues. After removal of 1 base from V and 10 bases from J, the junction contained 9 bases not matched to a gene. Germline CDR1 MNHEY, CDR2 SVGEGT. This CDR3 reads CASSYYGQGAGEQFF. The CDR3 DNA follows: TGTGCCAGCAGTTACTATGGGCAGGGGGCTGGAGAGCAGTTCTTC.

The chain employs TRBV20-1 and TRBJ1-3; D is unresolved. Germline lookup yields CDR1 DFQATT and CDR2 SNEGSKA (reference sequence). The CDR3 runs 13 residues. V lost 6 bases to trimming and J lost 4 bases, with 13 bases between them. Written as DNA, the CDR3 is TGCAGTGCCACGCGGACGGAGGGAAACACCATATATTTT. Translation: CSATRTEGNTIYF.

The rearrangement links TRBV9 to TRBJ2-1; weak D call: TRBD1 (5 bases). Between the trimmed V and J ends, which lost 4 bases and 16 bases, there was a span of 21 bases. CDR3 length equals 13 residues. Germline-derived CDR1 and CDR2 are SGDLS and YYNGEE. CDR3 coding DNA: TGTGCCAGCAGCCCCAGTGGGGCAGGGATGTGTTTCTTC. It specifies CASSPSGAGMCFF.

The sample holds a few counts of this clonotype. This chain uses TRBV5-6 with TRBJ2-7, with D maybe TRBD1 (5 bases). Germline V lookup: CDR1 SGHDT, CDR2 YYEEEE. V was trimmed by 3 bases and J by 2 bases, leaving 12 bases between them. The CDR3 is 14 residues long. The CDR3 coding sequence is TGTGCCAGCAGCTACGGACAAGGCGCCTACGAGCAGTACGTC. Protein product: CASSYGQGAYEQYV.

This clonotype appeared many times. This chain uses TRBV12-3 or TRBV12-4 with TRBJ2-1, with unresolved D. The CDR3 runs 12 residues. V was shortened by 3 bases and J by 9 bases, with 9 bases between the two germline ends. The CDR3 nucleotides read TGTGCCAGCAGTTTCTCTGGCGGTGAGCAGTTCTTC. Its protein product is CASSFSGGEQFF.

The rearrangement joins TRBV20-1 to TRBJ2-5; no reliable D call. This CDR3 is 11 amino acids long. Germline lookup yields CDR1 DFQATT and CDR2 SNEGSKA (reference sequence). Trimming removed 6 bases at V and 4 bases at J, with 9 bases between. CDR3 sequence: CSAPQIETQYF. CDR3 in DNA: TGCAGTGCACCCCAGATAGAGACCCAGTACTTC.

The chain couples TRBV20-1 to TRBJ2-1; 8 positions agree with TRBD2. The CDR3 totals 13 residues. V lost 6 bases to trimming and J lost 8 bases; unmatched junction nucleotides: 9. Germline-derived CDR1 and CDR2 are DFQATT and SNEGSKA (reference sequence). The CDR3 region is CSASGGPRDEQFF. The CDR3 DNA sequence: TGCAGTGCCAGCGGGGGCCCACGGGATGAGCAGTTCTTC.

The rearrangement joins TRBV20-1 to TRBJ2-7, with a tentative D call TRBD2 (8 bases). The CDR3 sequence is 16 residues long. Germline V gene lookup returns CDR1 DFQATT and CDR2 SNEGSKA (reference sequence). V was cut by 7 bases and J by 3 bases, with 25 bases left in between. The CDR3 coding sequence is TGCAGTGTCCAGGGGGGTGCCGGGACTAGGTTCTACGAGCAGTACTTC. Residues: CSVQGGAGTRFYEQYF.

The CDR3 DNA is TGTGCCAGCAGCCGTGGGACAGGGTCCGGCTATGGCTACACCTTC. This sequence encodes CASSRGTGSGYGYTF. V gene TRBV7-9 combines with J gene TRBJ1-2; TRBD1 aligns across 9 bases. This CDR3 spans 15 amino acids. V lost 5 bases to trimming and J lost 4 bases; unmatched junction nucleotides: 8. CDR1 is SEHNR and CDR2 is FQNEAQ in the germline V gene (reference sequence). Together with reference TRBV7-9 and TRBJ1-2, the CDR3 gives the full variable domain: DTGVSQNPRHKITKRGQNVTFRCDPISEHNRLYWYRQTLGQGPEFLTYFQNEAQLEKSRLLSDRFSAERPKGSFSTLEIQRTEQGDSAMYLCASSRGTGSGYGYTFGSGTRLTVV.

This clonotype was recorded at least ten times. The rearrangement uses TRBV29-1 and TRBJ1-2; maybe TRBD1 (6 bases). V was clipped by 4 bases and J by 2 bases, with 8 bases between them. Germline-derived CDR1 and CDR2 are SQVTM and ANQGSEA. There are 12 residues in the CDR3. The CDR3 loop is CSVAGANYGYTF. CDR3 in DNA: TGCAGCGTTGCAGGGGCAAACTATGGCTACACCTTC.

This clonotype was recorded at least ten times. V gene TRBV20-1 combines with J gene TRBJ1-2; TRBD1 agrees at 8 bases. J was trimmed by 8 bases and V by 0 bases; bases with no gene match: 5. The CDR3 contains 13 residues. The germline V gene has CDR1 DFQATT and CDR2 SNEGSKA (reference sequence). CDR3 sequence (DNA): TGCAGTGCTAGAGAGCAGGGGGCGGGCGGCTACACCTTC. Translated, it gives CSAREQGAGGYTF.

The V call is TRBV21-1, the J call TRBJ2-7; TRBD1 is the table's D call, not checked against the DNA. TRBV21-1 is shown as a pseudogene. CDR3 length equals 17 residues. This CDR3 is CASFLDRGLGKSYEQYF. The CDR3 nucleotides are TGTGCCAGCTTCCTGGACAGGGGGCTAGGGAAATCCTACGAGCAGTACTTC.

This clonotype was recorded many times. The chain combines TRBV29-1 with TRBJ2-2; 8 nucleotides line up with TRBD1. The CDR3 has 16 amino acids. V was clipped by 6 bases and J by 2 bases; unmatched bases: 11. The germline CDR1 and CDR2 sequences are SQVTM and ANQGSEA. The CDR3 coding sequence is TGCAGCGTCCCAGTGGCCCAGGGGGCCAACACCGGGGAGCTGTTTTTT. It yields the protein CSVPVAQGANTGELFF.